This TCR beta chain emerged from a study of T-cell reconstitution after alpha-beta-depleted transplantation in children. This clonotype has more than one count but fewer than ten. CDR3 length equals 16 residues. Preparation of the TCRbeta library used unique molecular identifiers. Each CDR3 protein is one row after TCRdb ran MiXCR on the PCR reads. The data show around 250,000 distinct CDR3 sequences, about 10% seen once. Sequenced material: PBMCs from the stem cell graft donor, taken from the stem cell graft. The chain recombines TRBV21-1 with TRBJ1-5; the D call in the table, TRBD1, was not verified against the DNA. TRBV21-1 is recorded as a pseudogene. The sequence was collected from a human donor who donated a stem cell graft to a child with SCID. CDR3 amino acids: CASSPLSPRAGQPQHF. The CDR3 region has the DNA TGTGCCAGCAGCCCCCTATCCCCGCGAGCAGGACAGCCCCAGCATTTT.